This passage covers 23 T cell receptor beta chains from one sample sequenced in a study of neurological immune-mediated disorders. TCRdb called the 5' RACE reads again in MiXCR, with one record for every CDR3 protein. The repertoire holds 30,000 to 45,000 distinct CDR3 sequences, with approximately 10% as singletons. The source material was CD4+ T cells from blood. These receptors all come from a woman aged 25 to 45 with HTLV-1-associated myelopathy (HAM/TSP).

In its sample, this clonotype was seen many times. The rearrangement links TRBV20-1 to TRBJ1-2; D not certain. V shed 3 bases and J shed 2 bases, with 7 bases lying between them. The germline V gene encodes CDR1 DFQATT and CDR2 SNEGSKA (reference sequence). The length of the CDR3 is 12 residues. CDR3 sequence: CSASFGNYGYTF. The CDR3 DNA sequence: TGCAGTGCTAGCTTCGGCAACTATGGCTACACCTTC.

This clonotype was seen many times. The chain is built from TRBV14 and TRBJ1-6, with a weak D call TRBD1 (6 bases). The CDR3 is made up of 14 amino acids. Per germline, CDR1 SGHDN and CDR2 FVKESK. The germline V and J ends were trimmed by 0 bases and 7 bases, with 7 bases remaining between them. The chain's CDR3 is CASSQDRGNSPLHF. The CDR3 bases are TGTGCCAGCAGCCAAGACAGGGGCAATTCACCCCTCCACTTT.

This clonotype is medium-sized (0.01 to 0.1%) in the sample. This chain joins TRBV20-1 and TRBJ1-6; D unclear. This CDR3 is 14 amino acids long. Trimming removed 6 bases from V and 7 bases from J, with 16 bases in between. Germline-derived CDR1 and CDR2 are DFQATT and SNEGSKA (reference sequence). In nucleotides, the CDR3 is TGCAGTGCACAACGGGAAGGGCCGAATTCACCCCTCCACTTT. Translation: CSAQREGPNSPLHF.

Many counts were recorded for this clonotype. The genes are TRBV5-1 and TRBJ2-1; TRBD2 agrees at 8 bases. The CDR3 loop spans 15 amino acids. CDR1 is SGHRS, CDR2 YFSETQ, per germline. Losses at the gene ends were 0 bases for V and 5 bases for J; bases not matched to a gene: 4. CDR3 loop: CASSLVGGGHNEQFF. CDR3 DNA sequence: TGCGCCAGCAGCTTGGTCGGGGGGGGTCACAATGAGCAGTTCTTC.

This clonotype was seen at least ten times. The chain combines TRBV2 with TRBJ2-1; 7 nucleotides align to TRBD2. The junction had 10 bases not matched to a gene; V was cut back by 5 bases and J by 0 bases. This CDR3 is 17 amino acids long. CDR1 and CDR2 (germline): SNHLY, FYNNEI. The CDR3 nucleotides read TGTGCCAGCAGTCCTTTACTCTCGGGGGGCTCCTACAATGAGCAGTTCTTC. This sequence encodes CASSPLLSGGSYNEQFF.

This clonotype has a count of ten or more. The chain recombines TRBV12-3 or TRBV12-4 with TRBJ2-2; tentatively, D is TRBD1 (5 bases). This CDR3 has 15 amino acids. Trimming pared 2 bases from V and 2 bases from J, leaving 9 bases between. CDR3 DNA: TGTGCCAGCAGTTTAAGGCAGGGTAACACCGGGGAGCTGTTTTTT. This sequence encodes CASSLRQGNTGELFF.

Comments on this clonotype: One end of the junction does not line up with germline, which may come from a read error. The chain links TRBV18 to TRBJ1-2; 7 bases are shared with TRBD1. CDR3 length: 14 amino acids. Per germline, CDR1 KGHSH and CDR2 LQKENI. CDR3 protein: CTSSPLDRERGYTF. The DNA of the CDR3 is TGTACCAGCTCACCACTCGACAGGGAAAGGGGCTACACCTTT.

This clonotype appeared many times. The V gene is TRBV6-5, the J gene TRBJ2-6; D is possibly TRBD1 (5 bases). V lost 11 bases and J 2 bases, leaving 13 bases between the germline ends. CDR1 MNHEY and CDR2 SVGAGI come from the germline V gene. The CDR3 totals 14 residues. The CDR3 sequence is CAVQGAAGANVLTF. The CDR3 DNA sequence: TGTGCCGTTCAGGGCGCAGCTGGGGCCAACGTCCTGACTTTC.

This clonotype was observed many times. The rearrangement links TRBV10-1 to TRBJ2-1; 10 positions agree with TRBD2. This CDR3 region has 18 residues. Per the germline V gene, CDR1 is WNHNN and CDR2 is SYGVQD (reference sequence). Unmatched junction bases numbered 14, after V lost 1 base and J lost 8 bases. The CDR3 bases are TGCGCCAGCAGTGAGTTAGCTGCTAGCGGGGGACTTTATGATGAGCAGTTCTTC. It translates to CASSELAASGGLYDEQFF.

There are many counts of this clonotype. The genes are TRBV30 and TRBJ2-7, with D possibly matching TRBD1 (6 bases). The CDR3 extends over 12 amino acids. Germline V gene lookup returns CDR1 GTSNPN and CDR2 SVGIG (reference sequence). Trimming pared 5 bases from V and 12 bases from J, leaving 20 bases between. The CDR3 loop is CAWGARGTKLYF. CDR3 nucleotide sequence: TGTGCCTGGGGGGCGAGGGGGACAAAGTTGTACTTC.

This clonotype was counted ten times or more. This chain connects TRBV29-1 to TRBJ2-3; TRBD2 is a possible D gene (7 bases). The CDR3 has 16 amino acids. Germline V CDR1 and CDR2: SQVTM, ANQGSEA. V dropped 4 bases and J dropped 4 bases, with 21 bases sitting between them. CDR3 sequence (DNA): TGCAGCGTTGTAGTACTACGGGGGGCTCAGGCAGATACGCAGTATTTT. Its protein product is CSVVVLRGAQADTQYF.

Many counts were recorded for this clonotype. The chain links TRBV6-1 to TRBJ1-6, with TRBD1 matching 8 bases. The CDR3 is 16 amino acids. V lost 3 bases and J lost 7; bases outside the gene matches: 8. CDR1 is MNHNS and CDR2 is SASEGT in the germline V gene. CDR3 nucleotides: TGTGCCAGCAGTGATTATCCGGGACAGGCAAATTCACCCCTCCACTTT. Translation: CASSDYPGQANSPLHF.

This clonotype appeared many times. The CDR3 sequence is CASSQDTAGGGYTF. CDR3 nucleotides: TGTGCCAGCAGCCAAGATACGGCAGGGGGGGGCTACACCTTC. The chain uses TRBV3-1 and TRBJ1-2, with TRBD1 identical over 7 bases. Trimming at V came to 0 bases and at J to 8 bases, leaving 6 bases not matched to a gene. The CDR3 covers 14 residues. Germline V gene lookup returns CDR1 LGHDT and CDR2 YNNKEL (reference sequence). Supplemented by reference TRBV3-1 and TRBJ1-2, the full variable domain reads DTAVSQTPKYLVTQMGNDKSIKCEQNLGHDTMYWYKQDSKKFLKIMFSYNNKELIINETVPNRFSPKSPDKAHLNLHINSLELGDSAVYFCASSQDTAGGGYTFGSGTRLTVV.

This clonotype was seen ten or more times. The junction shows a germline mismatch at one end, possibly a read error. The V call is TRBV19, the J call TRBJ1-5; 7 nucleotides match TRBD1. The germline gives CDR1 LNHDA, CDR2 SQIVND (reference sequence). CDR3 length equals 16 residues. This CDR3 is CASSIGQALAISPPHF. CDR3 nucleotide sequence: TGTGCCAGTAGTATCGGACAGGCGCTAGCAATCAGCCCCCCGCATTTT. Combining the CDR3 with reference TRBV19 and TRBJ1-5 gives the whole variable domain DGGITQSPKYLFRKEGQNVTLSCEQNLNHDAMYWYRQDPGQGLRLIYYSQIVNDFQKGDIAEGYSVSREKKESFPLTVTSAQKNPTAFYLCASSIGQALAISPPHFGDGTRLSIL.

By proportion, this clonotype is medium-sized (0.01 to 0.1%). The DNA for the CDR3 is TGTGCCAGCAGTCCCCCTCCTGGGATCTATAGCAATCAGCCCCAGCATTTT. Protein: CASSPPPGIYSNQPQHF. V usage is TRBV28 and J usage is TRBJ1-5; D is unclear. The germline gives CDR1 MDHEN, CDR2 SYDVKM. The CDR3 spans 17 residues. Trimming took off 5 bases at V and 0 bases at J, with 17 bases between the two ends. The complete variable domain, with remaining parts taken from reference TRBV28 and TRBJ1-5, reads DVKVTQSSRYLVKRTGEKVFLECVQDMDHENMFWYRQDPGLGLRLIYFSYDVKMKEKGDIPEGYSVSREKKERFSLILESASTNQTSMYLCASSPPPGIYSNQPQHFGDGTRLSIL.

This clonotype was observed at least ten times. The junction departs from the called germline gene at one end, perhaps through a read error. V usage is TRBV5-1 and J usage is TRBJ2-7, with D possibly being TRBD1 (6 bases). The germline V gene encodes CDR1 SGHRS and CDR2 YFSETQ. The CDR3 has 15 residues. The CDR3 nucleotides read TGCGCCAGCAGCTTGGTCCCGAACAGGGATAACTTTCGGGACTTC. Its protein product is CASSLVPNRDNFRDF.

Many counts were recorded for this clonotype. This chain uses TRBV18 with TRBJ1-1; D uncertain. Germline CDR1 is KGHSH and CDR2 is LQKENI. The CDR3 is made up of 14 amino acids. V gave up 1 base and J gave up 0 bases, with 6 bases separating them. CDR3 nucleotides: TGTGCCAGCTCACCACTTCAGGTGAACACTGAAGCTTTCTTT. This sequence encodes CASSPLQVNTEAFF.

The chain has TRBV28 and TRBJ2-1; 11 nucleotides align to TRBD1. The CDR3 spans 17 residues. J lost 9 bases, V lost 3 bases, and 13 bases had no gene match. CDR1 is MDHEN and CDR2 is SYDVKM in the germline V gene. The CDR3 loop reads CASSFSGTRGTGGEQFF. CDR3 nucleotide sequence: TGTGCCAGCAGTTTTTCAGGGACTAGAGGGACAGGGGGTGAGCAGTTCTTC.

This clonotype appeared a few times. The chain is built from TRBV12-3 or TRBV12-4 and TRBJ2-2; no reliable D call. V lost 7 bases and J lost 6, with 9 bases in between. This CDR3 has 12 amino acids. The DNA for the CDR3 is TGTGCCAGCATTCTGAGGCCCGGGGAGCTGTTTTTT. Translating gives CASILRPGELFF.

The chain carries TRBV5-1 and TRBJ1-1, with a weak D call TRBD1 (6 bases). Trimming left V 0 bases short and J 7 bases short, with 16 bases between. The CDR3 is made up of 15 amino acids. Germline values: CDR1 SGHRS, CDR2 YFSETQ. DNA for the CDR3: TGCGCCAGCAGCTTGGTGACAGGATGGCTAAGTGAAGCTTTCTTT. Protein product: CASSLVTGWLSEAFF.

This clonotype has a count of ten or more. The chain recombines TRBV12-3 or TRBV12-4 with TRBJ1-1; TRBD1 matches at 10 bases. This CDR3 has 16 amino acids. V dropped 7 bases and J dropped 4; count of bases not matched to a gene: 12. The CDR3 sequence: CASTHLRTGGSTEAFF. The CDR3 DNA reads as TGTGCCAGCACCCATTTACGGACAGGGGGAAGCACTGAAGCTTTCTTT.

This clonotype has a count of ten or more. V usage is TRBV12-3 or TRBV12-4 and J usage is TRBJ1-2, with D possibly being TRBD1 (5 bases). This CDR3 has 14 residues. V was clipped by 1 base and J by 4 bases, with 10 bases between them. CDR3 nucleotide sequence: TGTGCCAGCAGTTTAGGTGGGGCGGGCTATGGCTACACCTTC. This codes for CASSLGGAGYGYTF.

This clonotype was recorded at least ten times. This rearrangement joins TRBV20-1 to TRBJ2-7, with D maybe TRBD1 (6 bases). Germline V gene lookup returns CDR1 DFQATT and CDR2 SNEGSKA (reference sequence). The CDR3 extends over 16 amino acids. V lost 0 bases to trimming and J lost 0 bases, with 15 bases between them. For the CDR3, the DNA is TGCAGTGCTAGAGACCTAGTTGGGACAAGCTCCTACGAGCAGTACTTC. This sequence encodes CSARDLVGTSSYEQYF.